Below, 8 T cell receptor beta chains from the same sample are listed, as sequenced in a study of blood T cell repertoires in COVID-19. The assay was immunoSEQ multiplex PCR, and TCRdb's table has in-frame clones only and misses some. The table shows around 480,000 clones, with approximately 88% occurring only once. The sequencing input was peripheral blood. These receptors were taken from a woman in her 50s with COVID-19, enrolled during active disease.

The chain has TRBV6-5 and TRBJ1-3, with 7 bases matching TRBD1. V was pared by 6 bases and J by 0 bases, with 5 bases of the junction left unmatched. The CDR3 consists of 15 residues. Per germline, CDR1 MNHEY and CDR2 SVGAGI. The CDR3 here is CASRGTVSSGNTIYF. Written as DNA, the CDR3 is TGTGCCAGCAGAGGGACAGTTAGCTCTGGAAACACCATATATTTT.

This sequence joins TRBV3-1 (or the pseudogene TRBV3-2) and TRBJ1-2; D gene uncertain. The CDR3 loop spans 15 amino acids. Trimming shortened V by 4 bases and J by 2 bases, and 14 bases separated the two germline ends. Germline loops: CDR1 LGHDT, CDR2 YNNKEL (reference sequence). The CDR3 here is CASSRPGGANYGYTF. CDR3 nucleotides: TGTGCCAGCAGCCGACCTGGAGGAGCAAACTATGGCTACACCTTC.

This clone was observed a handful of times. V is TRBV5-1 and J is TRBJ1-2, with 7 bases lining up with TRBD1. V was clipped by 0 bases and J by 4 bases; unmatched bases: 3. This CDR3 is built from 14 residues. The germline CDR1 and CDR2 sequences are SGHRS and YFSETQ. The CDR3 region is CASSLAGQAYGYTF. Here the CDR3 DNA reads TGCGCCAGCAGCTTGGCCGGACAGGCCTATGGCTACACCTTC.

The V gene is TRBV5-6, the J gene TRBJ1-2; D is unclear. The CDR3 length is 16 residues. V was cut by 0 bases and J by 2 bases, with 14 bases left in between. CDR1 and CDR2 (germline): SGHDT, YYEEEE. The CDR3 DNA reads as TGTGCCAGCAGCTTGGACGGAGCGGATACGAACTATGGCTACACCTTC. It translates to CASSLDGADTNYGYTF.

This rearrangement joins TRBV27 to TRBJ2-7, with 7 bases matching TRBD1. CDR1 is MNHEY and CDR2 is SMNVEV in the germline V gene (reference sequence). V shed 4 bases, J shed 5 bases, and the junction held 11 bases outside the gene matches. This CDR3 contains 15 residues. CDR3 region: CASSSPGTVPHEQYF. CDR3 sequence (DNA): TGTGCCAGCAGTTCCCCCGGGACAGTTCCCCACGAGCAGTACTTC.

The chain carries TRBV7-9 and TRBJ2-1; a weak D match, TRBD1 (6 bases). Trimming shortened V by 5 bases and J by 6 bases, and 14 bases separated the two germline ends. CDR1 and CDR2 (germline): SEHNR, FQNEAQ (reference sequence). The CDR3 is 14 amino acids. CDR3 nucleotide sequence: TGTGCCAGCAGCCCCAGGGGAAGGGGCAATGAGCAGTTCTTC. Translation gives CASSPRGRGNEQFF.

The V call is TRBV29-1, the J call TRBJ1-1, with TRBD1 identical over 7 bases. This CDR3 is built from 12 residues. Losses at the gene ends were 6 bases for V and 7 bases for J; bases not matched to a gene: 8. Germline V lookup: CDR1 SQVTM, CDR2 ANQGSEA. The CDR3 loop is CSVDRQGFEAFF. The CDR3 DNA reads as TGCAGCGTGGACAGACAGGGTTTTGAAGCTTTCTTT. Variable domain in full (rest from reference TRBV29-1 and TRBJ1-1): SAVISQKPSRDICQRGTSLTIQCQVDSQVTMMFWYRQQPGQSLTLIATANQGSEATYESGFVIDKFPISRPNLTFSTLTVSNMSPEDSSIYLCSVDRQGFEAFFGQGTRLTVV.

This chain links TRBV5-4 with TRBJ2-7; possible D gene TRBD1, 6 bases. The CDR3 is made up of 16 amino acids. The germline CDR1 and CDR2 sequences are SGHNT and YYREEE (reference sequence). Trimming removed 4 bases at V and 3 bases at J, with 20 bases between. The DNA for the CDR3 is TGTGCCAGCAGCGGAGGTCCAGGGGTTACGCTCTACGAGCAGTACTTC. Translating it yields CASSGGPGVTLYEQYF.